This TCR beta chain was obtained from a study of CD8 T cells in ankylosing spondylitis. Generation of TCR beta libraries employed quantitative 5'-RACE incorporating molecular barcodes. TCRdb called the 5' RACE reads again in MiXCR, with one record for every CDR3 protein. The sample holds about 200,000 distinct CDR3 sequences, around 13% seen once. The CDR3 runs to 13 residues. Germline CDR1 SGHNT, CDR2 YENEEA. V lost 5 bases, J lost 6 bases, and 12 bases lay in between. Sequenced input: blood, either unsorted or a sorted T cell fraction (not recorded which). The chain uses TRBV11-3 and TRBJ2-3; perhaps TRBD1 as D (5 bases). The receptor was isolated from a male donor with ankylosing spondylitis or in good health (not recorded which). In DNA form, the CDR3 reads TGTGCCAGCAGCCCCCCGAACAGGGATACGCAGTATTTT. This translates into CASSPPNRDTQYF.